Below, 23 T cell receptor beta chains from the same sample are listed, as sequenced in a study of regulatory T cells in long-lasting Graves disease. Researchers made TCR beta libraries by using iRepertoire HTBI primers and running Arm-PCR on CDR3 regions. TCRdb re-called the multiplex PCR reads with MiXCR, one entry per CDR3 protein. This repertoire shows over 350,000 distinct CDR3 sequences, less than 25% found once; its top ten account for roughly 20%. The sample's time point: persistent/refractory GD, antithyroid drugs over 5 years with positive TRAb. Generation of the TCR library employed RNA extracted from PBMCs. The sequences come from peripheral blood mononuclear cells (PBMCs), collected when the disease was refractory, from a patient treated with antithyroid drugs. The source is a female donor with Graves disease.

The gene calls are TRBV4-1 and TRBJ1-2, with D maybe TRBD1 (5 bases). CDR1 and CDR2 from the germline V gene are MGHRA and YSYEKL. V was pared by 1 base and J by 1 base, with 7 bases between. The CDR3 has 14 residues. DNA of the CDR3: TGCGCCAGCAGCCAAGCCGGGGGTAACTATGGCTACACCTTC. Encoded protein: CASSQAGGNYGYTF.

V and J are TRBV5-1 and TRBJ2-7; weak D call: TRBD2 (5 bases). The CDR3 contains 15 residues. Germline loops: CDR1 SGHRS, CDR2 YFSETQ. V was clipped by 1 base and J by 7 bases, with 18 bases between them. The CDR3 region is CASSLTSGKGREQYF. CDR3 sequence (DNA): TGCGCCAGCAGCTTGACGTCGGGAAAAGGCCGGGAGCAGTACTTC.

The chain carries TRBV7-9 and TRBJ2-7; D not certain. The length of the CDR3 is 13 residues. In germline, CDR1 is SEHNR, CDR2 FQNEAQ (reference sequence). With 5 bases removed from V and 3 bases from J, the gap between germline ends came to 11 bases. The DNA of the CDR3 is TGTGCCAGCAGCCGCTGGAGTGACTACGAGCAGTACTTC. It translates to CASSRWSDYEQYF.

This clonotype was recorded many times. The chain carries TRBV7-3 and TRBJ2-4; 9 bases are shared with TRBD1. J gave up 6 bases and V 5 bases, and 5 bases lay outside the gene matches. This CDR3 contains 14 residues. Germline assignment: CDR1 SGHTA and CDR2 FQGTGA. CDR3 DNA sequence: TGTGCCAGCAGCCCGGGACAGGGTGTAAACATTCAGTACTTC. This sequence encodes CASSPGQGVNIQYF. Using reference TRBV7-3 and TRBJ2-4 for the parts outside the CDR3, the full variable domain is GAGVSQTPSNKVTEKGKYVELRCDPISGHTALYWYRQSLGQGPEFLIYFQGTGAADDSGLPNDRFFAVRPEGSVSTLKIQRTERGDSAVYLCASSPGQGVNIQYFGAGTRLSVL.

The chain has TRBV7-2 and TRBJ1-5; D might be TRBD1 (6 bases). Germline loops: CDR1 SGHTA, CDR2 FQGNSA. Trimming pared 1 base from V and 9 bases from J, leaving 22 bases between. CDR3 length equals 17 residues. The CDR3 DNA reads TGTGCCAGCAGCTTAGGTGTCGGGGGCAGAGGGACGAGGCCCCAGCATTTT. This encodes CASSLGVGGRGTRPQHF.

This clonotype was counted ten times or more. The chain joins TRBV28 to TRBJ1-6; TRBD1 agrees at 7 bases. The CDR3 is made up of 17 amino acids. Germline-derived CDR1 and CDR2 are MDHEN and SYDVKM. Trimming took 5 bases from V and 0 from J; bases not matched to a gene: 7. In DNA form, the CDR3 reads TGTGCCAGCAGTGCCAGGGACAGAAGCTCCTATAATTCACCCCTCCACTTT. This sequence encodes CASSARDRSSYNSPLHF.

This clonotype was seen many times. The chain links TRBV6-9 to TRBJ1-2; maybe TRBD1 (6 bases). Trimming removed 4 bases from V and 4 bases from J, with 16 bases in between. The V gene's germline CDR1 is MNHGY and CDR2 SVAAGI. The CDR3 is 15 residues long. The CDR3 spells CASSSTPGQIYGYTF. CDR3 DNA: TGTGCCAGCAGTTCCACGCCCGGACAGATCTATGGCTACACCTTC.

The rearrangement links TRBV20-1 to TRBJ2-2; weak D call: TRBD2 (6 bases). The CDR3 has 11 residues. The V end was cut by 6 bases, the J end by 8 bases, with 10 bases between. The germline gives CDR1 DFQATT, CDR2 SNEGSKA (reference sequence). The CDR3 sequence is CSARLVGELFF. CDR3 coding DNA: TGCAGTGCCAGACTAGTAGGGGAGCTGTTTTTT.

The sample holds many counts of this clonotype. The rearrangement joins TRBV28 to TRBJ2-5; no definite D call. Germline loops: CDR1 MDHEN, CDR2 SYDVKM. This CDR3 has 13 residues. V shed 3 bases and J shed 9 bases, with 14 bases lying between them. CDR3 nucleotide sequence: TGTGCCAGCAGTTTTCTCCGAAGGTCGGCCCAGTACTTC. It is translated as CASSFLRRSAQYF.

The chain combines TRBV19 with TRBJ1-6; D ambiguous. The CDR3 loop spans 14 amino acids. The germline CDR1 and CDR2 sequences are LNHDA and SQIVND (reference sequence). Trimming shortened V by 7 bases and J by 5 bases, and 12 bases separated the two germline ends. CDR3 residues: CASKVAANNSPLHF. CDR3 coding DNA: TGTGCCAGTAAGGTGGCAGCCAATAATTCACCCCTCCACTTT.

This clonotype has a count of ten or more. This chain uses TRBV7-2 with TRBJ2-2; D is tentatively TRBD1 or TRBD2 (5 bases each). V lost 5 bases and J 6 bases, leaving 10 bases between the germline ends. The CDR3 has 13 residues. From germline, CDR1 is SGHTA and CDR2 FQGNSA. This CDR3 reads CASSAQGAGELFF. DNA for the CDR3: TGTGCCAGCAGCGCGCAGGGAGCCGGGGAGCTGTTTTTT.

The chain uses TRBV6-1 and TRBJ1-2; D not resolved. The germline CDR1 and CDR2 sequences are MNHNS and SASEGT. The CDR3 sequence is 11 residues long. V lost 4 bases and J lost 8, with 8 bases in between. In DNA form, the CDR3 reads TGTGCCAGCAGTGTAGGGCTCGGCTACACCTTC. Translating gives CASSVGLGYTF.

The chain recombines TRBV20-1 with TRBJ2-1; 10 nucleotides align to TRBD2. Germline CDR1 DFQATT, CDR2 SNEGSKA (reference sequence). The CDR3 is 12 residues long. V shed 7 bases and J 7 bases; nucleotides not matched to a gene: 4. The CDR3, as DNA: TGCAGTGGAAGTAGCGGGAGGAATGAGCAGTTCTTC. Translating it yields CSGSSGRNEQFF.

In its sample, this clonotype was seen a few times. The chain links TRBV7-2 to TRBJ2-7, with D unresolved. V lost 5 bases and J 6 bases, leaving 14 bases between the germline ends. Germline V gene lookup returns CDR1 SGHTA and CDR2 FQGNSA. The CDR3 spans 13 residues. CDR3 region: CASSLAVAVEQYF. CDR3 DNA: TGTGCCAGCAGCCTGGCGGTGGCGGTCGAGCAGTACTTC.

This clonotype turned up a few times. The J gene is TRBJ2-5, the V gene TRBV19; D possibly corresponds to TRBD1 (5 bases). The germline V and J ends were trimmed by 3 bases and 5 bases, with 13 bases remaining between them. The CDR3 is made up of 14 amino acids. Germline CDR1 is LNHDA and CDR2 is SQIVND (reference sequence). The CDR3 nucleotides read TGTGCCAGTAGTATGGTTGGGGCACGGGAGACCCAGTACTTC. Protein sequence: CASSMVGARETQYF.

The chain carries TRBV6-2 or TRBV6-3 and TRBJ2-1, with 7 bases identical to TRBD2. The ends lost 5 bases at V and 6 bases at J; junction bases unmatched: 16. CDR3 size: 17 residues. Germline V gives CDR1 MNHEY, CDR2 SVGEGT. CDR3 DNA sequence: TGTGCCAGCAGTCCCCCCTTAGCGGGTCTGAAATCCAATGAGCAGTTCTTC. Its translation: CASSPPLAGLKSNEQFF.

This chain links TRBV28 with TRBJ1-1; D unresolved. Trimming shortened V by 5 bases and J by 1 base, and 11 bases separated the two germline ends. Germline V lookup: CDR1 MDHEN, CDR2 SYDVKM. CDR3 length: 14 residues. CDR3 nucleotides: TGTGCCAGCAGTAACCGGGTATGGAACACTGAAGCTTTCTTT. Translating it yields CASSNRVWNTEAFF.

The sample holds a few counts of this clonotype. The V gene is TRBV5-8, the J gene TRBJ1-2; a possible D gene is TRBD1 (6 bases). V shed 1 base and J shed 4 bases, with 14 bases lying between them. The germline V gene has CDR1 SGHTS and CDR2 YDEGEE. The CDR3 length is 15 residues. The CDR3 spells CASSLRGAIFYGYTF. For the CDR3, the DNA is TGTGCCAGCAGCTTGCGGGGGGCAATATTCTATGGCTACACCTTC.

This sequence joins TRBV5-1 and TRBJ1-1, with a possible D match to TRBD1 (5 bases). Trimming took off 2 bases at V and 2 bases at J, with 13 bases between the two ends. This CDR3 comprises 15 residues. The germline V gene has CDR1 SGHRS and CDR2 YFSETQ. The CDR3 sequence: CASSFLRQPNTEAFF. The CDR3 DNA reads as TGCGCCAGCAGCTTCCTCCGACAGCCCAACACTGAAGCTTTCTTT.

This clonotype appeared a few times. The chain carries TRBV29-1 and TRBJ1-2; D unresolved. Between the trimmed V and J ends, which lost 3 bases and 5 bases, there was a span of 16 bases. Germline V gives CDR1 SQVTM, CDR2 ANQGSEA. The length of the CDR3 is 14 residues. The CDR3 sequence: CSVEPGRTVYGYTF. In DNA, the CDR3 is TGCAGCGTTGAGCCAGGCAGGACGGTATATGGCTACACCTTC.

V and J are TRBV3-1 and TRBJ2-3, with no clear D. Germline-derived CDR1 and CDR2 are LGHDT and YNNKEL (reference sequence). Trimming pared 0 bases from V and 2 bases from J, leaving 15 bases between. This CDR3 has 17 amino acids. The CDR3, as DNA: TGTGCCAGCAGCCAAGAAGCTAGGTTCCGACCCACAGATACGCAGTATTTT. It is translated as CASSQEARFRPTDTQYF.

In its sample, this clonotype was seen a few times. For the CDR3, the DNA is TGTGCCTGGAGTGACTGGCGCGCCAAAAACATTCAGTACTTC. Translating it yields CAWSDWRAKNIQYF. This sequence joins TRBV30 and TRBJ2-4; D uncertain. CDR3 length: 14 amino acids. Germline V gene data show CDR1 as GTSNPN and CDR2 as SVGIG (reference sequence). The V end lost 1 base, the J end lost 1 base, and 8 bases lay between the germline ends. Variable domain in full (rest from reference TRBV30 and TRBJ2-4): SQTIHQWPATLVQPVGSPLSLECTVEGTSNPNLYWYRQAAGRGLQLLFYSVGIGQISSEVPQNLSASRPQDRQFILSSKKLLLSDSGFYLCAWSDWRAKNIQYFGAGTRLSVL.

The table lists this clonotype with a few counts. The genes are TRBV20-1 and TRBJ2-7, with TRBD2 as a possible D gene (5 bases). In germline, CDR1 is DFQATT, CDR2 SNEGSKA (reference sequence). V lost 4 bases, J lost 2 bases, and 12 bases lay in between. The CDR3 is made up of 13 amino acids. CDR3 amino acids: CSATPGSTYEQYF. In nucleotides, the CDR3 is TGCAGTGCTACACCGGGATCCACCTACGAGCAGTACTTC.